The table lists the clone carrying this TCR beta chain with a few counts. The antigen remains unidentified. CDR1 is KGHSH and CDR2 is LQKENI in the germline V gene. Trimming removed 3 bases from V and 8 bases from J; junction bases left unmatched: 10. The CDR3 totals 16 residues. Study outcomes and limitations: Whole repertoires were not studied in the larger cohort, only one V-J beta rearrangement. Tumor memory CD4+ T cell TCR gene usage was found to cluster with blood and lymph node memory CD4+ cells and with lymph node naive CD4+ cells. Greatest tumor Treg TCR overlap was with tumor naive CD4+ cells.

Full-length variable regions came from constant-region reverse primers plus semi-nested Nested Universal Primer A PCR. TCRdb re-called the 5' RACE reads with MiXCR, one entry per CDR3 protein. The sample comprises nearly 55,000 distinct CDR3 sequences, roughly 17% of which are singletons, and under 3% rests with the top ten. Sequencing used naive CD4+ T cells sorted from blood. The subset denotes: naive CD4+ T cells, CD4+CD45RA+CD25-. The origin of this receptor is a female donor with breast cancer. This chain joins TRBV18 and TRBJ1-2; 12 bases are a match to TRBD1. DNA of the CDR3: TGTGCCAGCTCACCCATCCGGGACAGGGGGCGAGGAGGCTACACCTTC. It codes for CASSPIRDRGRGGYTF.